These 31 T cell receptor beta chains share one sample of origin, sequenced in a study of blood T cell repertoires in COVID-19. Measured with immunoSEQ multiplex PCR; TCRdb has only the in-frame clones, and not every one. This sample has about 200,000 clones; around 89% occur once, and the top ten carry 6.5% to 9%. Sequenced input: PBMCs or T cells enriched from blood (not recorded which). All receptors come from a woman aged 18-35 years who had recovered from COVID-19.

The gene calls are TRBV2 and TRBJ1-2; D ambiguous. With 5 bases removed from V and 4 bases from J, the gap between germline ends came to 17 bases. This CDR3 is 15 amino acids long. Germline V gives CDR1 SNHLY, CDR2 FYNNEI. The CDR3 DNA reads TGTGCCAGCAGTATTAGCTGGACTTCAGGCTATGGCTACACCTTC. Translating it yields CASSISWTSGYGYTF.

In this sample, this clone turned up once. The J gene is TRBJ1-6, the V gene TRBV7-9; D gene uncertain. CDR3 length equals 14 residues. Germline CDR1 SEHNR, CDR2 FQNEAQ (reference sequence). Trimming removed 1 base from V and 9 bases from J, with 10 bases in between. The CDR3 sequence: CASSLGLMGSPLHF. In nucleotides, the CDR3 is TGTGCCAGCAGCTTAGGACTAATGGGTTCACCCCTCCACTTT.

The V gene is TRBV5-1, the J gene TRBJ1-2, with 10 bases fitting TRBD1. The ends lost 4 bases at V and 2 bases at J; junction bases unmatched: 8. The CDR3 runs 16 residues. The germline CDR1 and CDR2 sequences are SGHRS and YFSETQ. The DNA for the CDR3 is TGCGCCAGCAGCCTGGACAGGGGGGGTCTCAACTATGGCTACACCTTC. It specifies CASSLDRGGLNYGYTF.

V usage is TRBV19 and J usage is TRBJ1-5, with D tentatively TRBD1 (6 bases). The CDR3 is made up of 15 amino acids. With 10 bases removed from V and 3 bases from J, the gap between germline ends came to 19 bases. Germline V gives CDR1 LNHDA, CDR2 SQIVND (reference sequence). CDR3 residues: CAISEAQGFNQPQHF. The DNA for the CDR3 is TGTGCCATCTCCGAGGCGCAGGGGTTCAATCAGCCCCAGCATTTT.

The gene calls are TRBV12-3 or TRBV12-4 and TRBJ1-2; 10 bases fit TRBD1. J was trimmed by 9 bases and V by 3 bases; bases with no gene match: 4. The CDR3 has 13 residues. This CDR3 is CASSLGTGDSYTF. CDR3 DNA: TGTGCCAGCAGTTTGGGGACAGGGGACAGCTACACCTTC.

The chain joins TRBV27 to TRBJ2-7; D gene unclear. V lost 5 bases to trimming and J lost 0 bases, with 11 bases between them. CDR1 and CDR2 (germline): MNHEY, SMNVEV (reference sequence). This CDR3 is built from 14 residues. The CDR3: CASSLQLSSYEQYF. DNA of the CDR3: TGTGCCAGCAGTCTACAGCTAAGCTCCTACGAGCAGTACTTC.

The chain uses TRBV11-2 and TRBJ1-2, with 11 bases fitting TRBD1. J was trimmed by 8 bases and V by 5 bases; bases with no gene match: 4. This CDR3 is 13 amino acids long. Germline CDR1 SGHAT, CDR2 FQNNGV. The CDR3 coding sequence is TGTGCCAGCAGCGGGACAGGGGGAGGGGGCTACACCTTC. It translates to CASSGTGGGGYTF. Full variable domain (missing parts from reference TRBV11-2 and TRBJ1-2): EAGVAQSPRYKIIEKRQSVAFWCNPISGHATLYWYQQILGQGPKLLIQFQNNGVVDDSQLPKDRFSAERLKGVDSTLKIQPAKLEDSAVYLCASSGTGGGGYTFGSGTRLTVV.

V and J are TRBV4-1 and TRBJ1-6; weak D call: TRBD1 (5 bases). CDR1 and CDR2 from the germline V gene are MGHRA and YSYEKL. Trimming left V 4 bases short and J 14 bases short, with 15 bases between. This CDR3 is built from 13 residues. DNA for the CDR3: TGCGCCAGCAGCCTACTTACGGGGGAAACCCTCCACTTT. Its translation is CASSLLTGETLHF.

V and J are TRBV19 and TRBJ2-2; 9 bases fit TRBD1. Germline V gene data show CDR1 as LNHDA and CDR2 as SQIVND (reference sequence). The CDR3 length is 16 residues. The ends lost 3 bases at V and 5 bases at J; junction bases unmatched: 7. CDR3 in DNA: TGTGCCAGTAGTATTACCGGGACAGGGAGGACCGGGGAGCTGTTTTTT. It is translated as CASSITGTGRTGELFF. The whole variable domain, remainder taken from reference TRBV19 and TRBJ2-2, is DGGITQSPKYLFRKEGQNVTLSCEQNLNHDAMYWYRQDPGQGLRLIYYSQIVNDFQKGDIAEGYSVSREKKESFPLTVTSAQKNPTAFYLCASSITGTGRTGELFFGEGSRLTVL.

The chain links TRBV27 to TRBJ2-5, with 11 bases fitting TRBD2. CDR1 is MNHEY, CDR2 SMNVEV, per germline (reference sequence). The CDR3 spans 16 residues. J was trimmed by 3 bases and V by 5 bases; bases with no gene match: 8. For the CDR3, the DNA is TGTGCCAGCAGTAGCCCTCTAGCGGGGGGAAAAGAGACCCAGTACTTC. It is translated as CASSSPLAGGKETQYF.

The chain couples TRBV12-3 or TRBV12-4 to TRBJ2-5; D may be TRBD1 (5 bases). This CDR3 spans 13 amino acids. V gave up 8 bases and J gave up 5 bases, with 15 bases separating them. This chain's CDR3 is CASADRAGETQYF. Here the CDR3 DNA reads TGTGCCAGCGCCGACCGCGCAGGGGAGACCCAGTACTTC.

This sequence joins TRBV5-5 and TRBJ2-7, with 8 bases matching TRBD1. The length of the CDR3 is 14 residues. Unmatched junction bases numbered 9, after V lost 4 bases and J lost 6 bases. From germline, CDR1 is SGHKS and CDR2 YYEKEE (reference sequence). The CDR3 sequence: CASSPSGTGGEQYF. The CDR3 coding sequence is TGTGCCAGCAGCCCGAGTGGGACAGGCGGCGAGCAGTACTTC.

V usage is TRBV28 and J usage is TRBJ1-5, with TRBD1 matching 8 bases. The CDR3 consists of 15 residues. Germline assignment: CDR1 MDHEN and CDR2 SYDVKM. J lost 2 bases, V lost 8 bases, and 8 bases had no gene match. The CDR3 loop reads CASGGEGQGNQPQHF. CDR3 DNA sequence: TGTGCCAGCGGGGGAGAGGGACAGGGCAATCAGCCCCAGCATTTT.

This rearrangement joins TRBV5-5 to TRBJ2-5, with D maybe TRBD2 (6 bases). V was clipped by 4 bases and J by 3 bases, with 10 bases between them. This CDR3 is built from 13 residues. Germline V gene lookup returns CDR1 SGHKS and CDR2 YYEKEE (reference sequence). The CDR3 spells CASSATSEETQYF. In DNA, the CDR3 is TGTGCCAGCAGCGCGACTAGTGAAGAGACCCAGTACTTC. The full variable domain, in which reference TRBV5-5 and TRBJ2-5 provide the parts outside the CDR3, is DAGVTQSPTHLIKTRGQQVTLRCSPISGHKSVSWYQQVLGQGPQFIFQYYEKEERGRGNFPDRFSARQFPNYSSELNVNALLLGDSALYLCASSATSEETQYFGPGTRLLVL.

The CDR3 loop reads CASSYRGGGETQYF. The CDR3 DNA is TGTGCCAGCAGTTACCGAGGGGGTGGGGAGACCCAGTACTTC. The chain carries TRBV28 and TRBJ2-5; perhaps TRBD1 as D (6 bases). Germline values: CDR1 MDHEN, CDR2 SYDVKM. With 4 bases removed from V and 5 bases from J, the gap between germline ends came to 14 bases. The CDR3 is 14 amino acids.

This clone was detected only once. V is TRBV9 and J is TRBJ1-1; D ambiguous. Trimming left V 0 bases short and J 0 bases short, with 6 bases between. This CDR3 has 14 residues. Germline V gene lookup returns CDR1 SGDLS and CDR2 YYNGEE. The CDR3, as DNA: TGTGCCAGCAGCGTAGACGCTATGAACACTGAAGCTTTCTTT. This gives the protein CASSVDAMNTEAFF.

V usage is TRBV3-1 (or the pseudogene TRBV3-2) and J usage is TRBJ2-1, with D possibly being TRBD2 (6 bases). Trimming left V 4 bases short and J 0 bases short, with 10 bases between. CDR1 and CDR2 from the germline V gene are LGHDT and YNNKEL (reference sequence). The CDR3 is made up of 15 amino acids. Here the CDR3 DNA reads TGTGCCAGCAGCCCTGACGGGGGCTCCTACAATGAGCAGTTCTTC. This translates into CASSPDGGSYNEQFF.

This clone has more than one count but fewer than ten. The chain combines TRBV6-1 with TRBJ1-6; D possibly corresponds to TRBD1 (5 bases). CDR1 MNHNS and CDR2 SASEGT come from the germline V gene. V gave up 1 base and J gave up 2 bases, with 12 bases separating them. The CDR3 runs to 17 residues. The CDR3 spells CASSEGRGGTYNSPLHF. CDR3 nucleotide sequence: TGTGCCAGCAGTGAAGGTCGGGGGGGGACCTATAATTCACCCCTCCACTTT.

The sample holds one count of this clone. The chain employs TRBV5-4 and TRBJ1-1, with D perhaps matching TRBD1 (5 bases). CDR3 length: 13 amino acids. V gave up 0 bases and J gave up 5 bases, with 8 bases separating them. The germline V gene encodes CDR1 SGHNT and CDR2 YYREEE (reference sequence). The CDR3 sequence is CASSLDQGTEAFF. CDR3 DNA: TGTGCCAGCAGCTTGGATCAGGGAACTGAAGCTTTCTTT.

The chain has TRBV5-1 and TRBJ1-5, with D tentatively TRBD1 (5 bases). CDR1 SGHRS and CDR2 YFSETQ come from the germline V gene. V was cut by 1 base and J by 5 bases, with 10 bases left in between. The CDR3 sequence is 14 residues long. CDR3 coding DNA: TGCGCCAGCAGCTTGCAGGGCGGGGATCAGCCCCAGCATTTT. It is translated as CASSLQGGDQPQHF.

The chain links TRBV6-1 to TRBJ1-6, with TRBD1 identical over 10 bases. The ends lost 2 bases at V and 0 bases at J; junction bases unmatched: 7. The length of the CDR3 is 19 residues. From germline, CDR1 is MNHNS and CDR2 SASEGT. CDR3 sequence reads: CASSERGTGVSSYNSPLHF. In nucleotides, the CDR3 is TGTGCCAGCAGTGAAAGGGGGACAGGGGTGAGCTCCTATAATTCACCCCTCCACTTT.

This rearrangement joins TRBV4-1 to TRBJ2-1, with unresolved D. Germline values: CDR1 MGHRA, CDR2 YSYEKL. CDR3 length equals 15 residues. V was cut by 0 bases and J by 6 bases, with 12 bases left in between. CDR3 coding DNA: TGCGCCAGCAGCCAAGAATTAGTAGTTGTCAATGAGCAGTTCTTC. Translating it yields CASSQELVVVNEQFF.

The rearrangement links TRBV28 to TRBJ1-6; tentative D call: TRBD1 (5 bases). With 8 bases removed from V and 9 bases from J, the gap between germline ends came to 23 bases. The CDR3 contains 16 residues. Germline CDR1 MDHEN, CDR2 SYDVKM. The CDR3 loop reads CASWGGGESSGSPLHF. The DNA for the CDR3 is TGTGCCAGCTGGGGGGGAGGGGAATCTTCTGGTTCACCCCTCCACTTT.

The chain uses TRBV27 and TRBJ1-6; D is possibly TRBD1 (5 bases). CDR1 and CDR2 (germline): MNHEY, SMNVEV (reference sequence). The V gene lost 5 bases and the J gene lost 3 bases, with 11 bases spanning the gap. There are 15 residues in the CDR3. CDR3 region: CASSRGLDYNSPLHF. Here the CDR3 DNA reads TGTGCCAGCAGTCGGGGACTCGACTATAATTCACCCCTCCACTTT.

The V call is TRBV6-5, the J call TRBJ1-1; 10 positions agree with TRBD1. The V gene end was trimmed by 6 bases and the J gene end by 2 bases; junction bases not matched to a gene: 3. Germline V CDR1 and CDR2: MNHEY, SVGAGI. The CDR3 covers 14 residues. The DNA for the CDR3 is TGTGCCAGCAGCAGGGACAGGGGAAACACTGAAGCTTTCTTT. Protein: CASSRDRGNTEAFF.

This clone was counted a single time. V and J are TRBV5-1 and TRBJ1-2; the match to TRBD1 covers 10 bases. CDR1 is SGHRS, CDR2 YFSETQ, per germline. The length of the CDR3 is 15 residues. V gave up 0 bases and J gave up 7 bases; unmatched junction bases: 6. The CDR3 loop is CASSLDATGGVGYTF. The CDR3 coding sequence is TGCGCCAGCAGCTTGGACGCGACAGGGGGCGTTGGCTACACCTTC.

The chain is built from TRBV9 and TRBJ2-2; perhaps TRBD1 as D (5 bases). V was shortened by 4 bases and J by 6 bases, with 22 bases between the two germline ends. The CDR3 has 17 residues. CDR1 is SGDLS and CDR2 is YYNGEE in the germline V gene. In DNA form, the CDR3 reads TGTGCCAGCAGCCCCCGTGGGTGGAGCCAGGGTTCCGGGGAGCTGTTTTTT. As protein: CASSPRGWSQGSGELFF. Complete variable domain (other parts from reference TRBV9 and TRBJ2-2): DSGVTQTPKHLITATGQRVTLRCSPRSGDLSVYWYQQSLDQGLQFLIQYYNGEERAKGNILERFSAQQFPDLHSELNLSSLELGDSALYFCASSPRGWSQGSGELFFGEGSRLTVL.

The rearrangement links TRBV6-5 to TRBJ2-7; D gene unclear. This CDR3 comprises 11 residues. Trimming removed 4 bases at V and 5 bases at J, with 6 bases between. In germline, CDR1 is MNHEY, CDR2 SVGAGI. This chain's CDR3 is CASSSSHEQYF. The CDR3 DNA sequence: TGTGCCAGCAGTTCTTCCCACGAGCAGTACTTC.

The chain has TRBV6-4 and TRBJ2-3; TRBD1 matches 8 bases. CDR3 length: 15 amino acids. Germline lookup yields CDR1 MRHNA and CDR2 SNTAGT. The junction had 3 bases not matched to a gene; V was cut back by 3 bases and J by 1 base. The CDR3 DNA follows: TGTGCCAGCAGTGAAGGGACAGGAGGCACAGATACGCAGTATTTT. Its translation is CASSEGTGGTDTQYF.

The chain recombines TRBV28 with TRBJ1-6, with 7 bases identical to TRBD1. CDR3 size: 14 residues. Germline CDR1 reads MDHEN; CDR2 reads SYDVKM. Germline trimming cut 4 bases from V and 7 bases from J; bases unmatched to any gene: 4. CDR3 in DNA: TGTGCCAGCAGTTCGACAGGGCTCAATTCACCCCTCCACTTT. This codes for CASSSTGLNSPLHF.

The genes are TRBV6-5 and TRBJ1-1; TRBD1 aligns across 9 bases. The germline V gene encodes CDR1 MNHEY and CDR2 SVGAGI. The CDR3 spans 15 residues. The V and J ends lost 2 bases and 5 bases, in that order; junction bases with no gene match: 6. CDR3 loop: CASSYLDRGRTEAFF. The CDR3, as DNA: TGTGCCAGCAGTTACCTTGACAGGGGGAGGACTGAAGCTTTCTTT.